A single sample is the source of the 3 T cell receptor beta chains below, sequenced in a study of cytomegalovirus exposure and HLA in healthy donors. The PCR ran on 60 Vbeta and 13 Jbeta primers. Profiling relied on immunoSEQ multiplex PCR, and the TCRdb table lists in-frame clones only, not all of them. The listing contains about 130,000 clones. Material: PBMCs. These receptors all come from a young man in good health and CMV-seronegative.

The chain recombines TRBV25-1 with TRBJ2-5; no clear D. With the DNA end fitting TRBJ2-7 better, the J assignment may be wrong. Per the germline V gene, CDR1 is MGHDK and CDR2 is SYGVNS. The length of the CDR3 is 13 residues. For the CDR3, the DNA is TGTGCCAGCAGCCCGACCGGGTTCTACGAGCAGTACTTC. Translation gives CASSPTGFYEQYF.

CDR3: CASSFRRGYEQFF. The CDR3 coding sequence is TGTGCCAGCAGTTTCCGAAGGGGCTATGAGCAGTTCTTC. This chain uses TRBV27 with TRBJ2-1; possible D gene TRBD1, 5 bases. The V and J ends lost 3 bases and 8 bases respectively, with 11 bases between them. The germline CDR1 and CDR2 sequences are MNHEY and SMNVEV (reference sequence). CDR3 length: 13 amino acids.

The V gene is TRBV11-3, the J gene TRBJ2-3, with D possibly TRBD2 on 5 matching bases. The CDR3 extends over 16 amino acids. CDR1 is SGHNT, CDR2 YENEEA, per germline. Deletions cut 1 base from V and 2 bases from J, with 13 bases between. The DNA for the CDR3 is TGTGCCAGCAGCTTAGGGACTTATGCCGACACAGATACGCAGTATTTT. Encoded protein: CASSLGTYADTDTQYF.